This TCR beta chain comes out of a study of cytomegalovirus exposure and HLA in healthy donors (dated by TCRdb to 2016 to 2017). General notes on the study: An earlier analysis of roughly 630 of the donors reported more than 250 Gb of sequence data and roughly 110 million unique TCR beta sequences from roughly 180 million T cells. Approximately 310 gigabases of sequencing data and around 80 million unique TCR sequences made up an early release that covered 640 HLA-typed donors. Of the roughly 400 genotyped donors, 81% fell in the genetic ancestry cluster associated with self-reported Caucasian donors. The aim of the study was to test whether cataloging public T cell receptors could identify signatures of past pathogen exposure. The study profiled the T cell repertoires of 500 to 800 subjects by immunosequencing and related them to cytomegalovirus serostatus. In addition to the first cohort of 666 subjects, a separate validation cohort of approximately 110 different subjects was used. High-throughput TCR immunosequencing, statistical association of individual TCRs with disease status, and machine learning were combined to predict cytomegalovirus infection status. A later analysis re-analyzed previously published TCR beta repertoires from roughly 690 donors and added high-resolution HLA genotyping to study TCR occurrence patterns. The later analysis used no new phenotypic data to find candidate immune exposures, relying instead on TCR beta sequences and their occurrence across donors. To decide whether each TCR beta V gene segment behaved as functional or pseudogenic, an earlier analysis of 587 of the donors relied on high-throughput TCR beta sequencing. Donor age, sex, ethnicity and CMV serostatus were compiled together with the repertoire data. Genome-wide SNP genotypes for about 60% of the roughly 700 donors were used in a later genetic analysis, which treated that subset as a discovery cohort. Every repertoire in the discovery cohort had been generated on one and the same sequencing platform. Class I and class II HLA loci were covered by the typing at four-digit resolution. Typing coverage differed by locus: A, B, C, DRB1 and DQB1 were typed in roughly 620-630 donors, DQA1 in 522, DPA1 in some 600, and DPB1 in just under 490. Several DR-DQ haplotypes were handled as single units for association and clustering, since linkage in the cohort was strong. Among some 410 genotyped donors of the cohort, an average of roughly 230,000 unique TCR beta nucleotide sequences was sequenced per donor, of which about 18% were non-productive. General study outcomes and caveats: According to a later analysis, parvovirus B19, influenza, CMV and Epstein-Barr virus appeared linked to several top co-occurrence clusters. An earlier analysis of approximately 530 of the donors showed that most TCR beta V segments appeared in productive rearrangements either about 90% or about 30% of the time, which broadly matched IMGT annotations. Most CMV-associated TCR beta chains appeared to be HLA-restricted in a later analysis, and the HLA associations seemed to be driven largely by CMV exposure. A few of the identified cytomegalovirus-associated TCR beta chains were confirmed in vitro to be specific for cytomegalovirus antigens. Because HLA typing was unavailable for some donors at each locus, only the typed subset was used in association tests. This cohort had only TCR beta chains sequenced, and the lack of alpha or paired-chain data limited which features could be detected. According to a later analysis, TCR association rates differed among HLA loci, with DRB1 alleles showing the most associated TCRs and HLA-C alleles showing the fewest. In a later genetic analysis, fewer N-insertions in productive TCRs were reported among donors in an Asian-associated ancestry cluster than the 666-donor mean. The earlier analysis of around 600 of the donors excluded some 15 rarely observed V segments, including chromosome 9 orphons, because counts were too low. Because the 87-base-pair reads could not distinguish some IMGT-functional V segments, including TRBV6-2 and TRBV6-3, those segments were excluded. The authors suggested that the approach could potentially be extended to other disease states and immunological phenotypes. When HLA alleles, especially DR and DQ, strongly co-occurred, TCR associations were difficult to assign to individual alleles. Across donors, most TCR sequences were observed very rarely, whereas some public TCRs were present in many individuals. The study listed 150 to 200 TCR beta chains as associated with cytomegalovirus. A further reported finding was that TCR beta sequences accurately predicted the HLA-A and HLA-B alleles for most subjects in the first cohort. The classifier was reported to diagnose cytomegalovirus status with high specificity and sensitivity in both the original cohort and the validation cohort. Compared with equally common non-associated chains, HLA-associated TCR beta chains in a later analysis were more clonally expanded and had lower generation probabilities. For the cohort, immune exposure information was limited to CMV serostatus. In a later analysis, 15,000 to 20,000 TCR beta sequences were associated with specific HLA alleles at a false discovery rate of 0.05. Linkage disequilibrium might explain the correlated functional status among segregating V segments, but an unknown experimental factor could not be ruled out. V-gene and J-gene trimming of TCR beta chains was associated with a missense DCLRE1C variant in a later genetic analysis, and the association was replicated in an independent cohort. A group of highly shared sequence variants was considered likely to be a technical artifact of the sequencing pipeline. Presence/absence analyses assumed roughly uniform sequencing depth across donors, an assumption that may not hold.

The cohort was made up of approximately 700 healthy bone marrow donors. At the time of sampling, every cohort member was nominally healthy, though immune exposures that went unrecorded were likely present. The donor was CMV seronegative and was included in the group of 352 seronegative cohort members. Every donor gave a peripheral blood sample, and the peripheral blood mononuclear cells from that sample were used for TCR beta sequencing. Genomic DNA extraction from the blood cell samples was performed with the Qiagen DNeasy Blood Extraction Kit. Trimming accounts for 5 bases at V and 8 bases at J, while the number of junction bases matched to no gene is 11. The cysteine opens and the phenylalanine closes a CDR3 of 16 amino acids. CDR3 DNA is the only sequence kept; it has 48 bases, read in frame from the first base. CDR1 SEHNR and CDR2 FQNEAQ were looked up in the germline V gene (reference sequence).

Preparation of the library involved the immunoSEQ multiplex PCR assay. For the multiplex PCR, a mixture combining 60 forward primers for TCR Vbeta segments and 13 reverse primers for TCR Jbeta segments was used. The CDR3 region of rearranged TCR beta genes was amplified from genomic DNA with a multiplex PCR assay. The Illumina HiSeq System was used to sequence the amplified TCR beta libraries as 87-base-pair reads. On the study's bioinformatics: Across the 500 to 850 repertoires, a later analysis counted approximately 83 million unique TCR beta chains, around 11 million of which were shared by at least two donors. Raw reads were error-corrected and collapsed into unique sequences by a nearest-neighbor algorithm in which closely related sequences were merged to remove PCR and sequencing errors. Alignment of CDR3 sequences to IMGT reference sequences was used to assign V, D and J gene segments. For a sequence to be retained, a match of at least six nucleotides was required to both a V gene segment and a J gene segment. Rearrangements were classified as productive when the CDR3 lacked stop codons and remained in frame with V and J, and all other rearrangements were classified as non-productive. CDR3 was defined by IMGT convention, running from the second conserved V-encoded cysteine to the conserved J-encoded phenylalanine. The earlier analysis of 587 of the donors excluded sequences that lacked an unambiguous match to a single V gene segment. An earlier analysis of 587 of the donors classified V segments as functional when productive rearrangements were above 56.7% and as segregating when the standard deviation between donors was above 5%. To diagnose cytomegalovirus status from the catalog of TCR beta chain sequences, a statistical classification framework was built. In a later analysis, V and J genes were assigned by comparing TCR nucleotide sequences against IMGT/GENE-DB human TR gene sequences. Using the TCRdist pipeline, a later analysis assigned CDR3 sequences along with most-parsimonious VDJ recombination scenarios. A later analysis defined each TCR beta chain by its CDR3 amino acid sequence plus V-gene family, and excluded reads lacking a unique V-gene family. A later analysis removed roughly 590 highly shared, low-generation-probability nucleotide sequences to deal with suspected cross-contamination and a sequencing artifact. In a later analysis, a clonal expansion index for each public chain was calculated from normalized within-repertoire ranks of inferred template counts. A later analysis computed generation probabilities with a VDJ recombination model fitted to out-of-frame rearrangements, and checked the results against IGoR. In a later analysis, TCR-TCR, TCR-HLA and TCR-CMV co-occurrence was scored with hypergeometric tests, and a repertoire-size bias correction was applied to TCR pairs. A later analysis estimated false discovery rates by permuting HLA or CMV assignments 20 times. In a later analysis, co-occurring TCRs were grouped using DBSCAN, and TCRdist sequence similarity was added for clustering within HLA-allele-positive subsets. Repertoires with fewer than 30,000 or more than 120,000 public chains, plus five repertoires with anomalous nucleotide sharing, were excluded from co-occurrence clustering. The immuneACCESS repertoire file appears here via TCRdb, limited to in-frame rearrangements. These files lack a portion of the clones; in checked studies, under half of the deficit traces to unresolved V genes, and the cause of the others is not known. D and trimming come from the DNA, and the V and J calls and clone size come from that table. The sample has 150,000 to 200,000 clones on record, about four fifths of them singletons. Jointly, the top ten make up 1.1% of the sample.

Of note for this clone: Its cognate antigen has yet to be identified. No quality values exist for individual bases; no much larger clone is one base distant.

The sample comprised PBMCs. The V gene is TRBV7-9 and the J gene is TRBJ1-4, and 10 junction bases match TRBD1. The sequence was obtained from a woman aged 40 to 50 in good health and CMV-seronegative. In nucleotide form, the sequence is TGTGCCAGCAGCCCCCGACAGTCGGACAGGGGGGAAAAACTGTTTTTT. The translation is CASSPRQSDRGEKLFF.